This T cell receptor (beta chain) originates from a study of OX40 agonist ivuxolimab in advanced cancers. Background on the whole study: Ivuxolimab, which targeted the costimulatory receptor OX40 (CD134), was an agonistic, fully human IgG2 monoclonal antibody. The paper covers the monotherapy dose-escalation part of the phase I ivuxolimab trial, which included N of about 56 patients. Patients were allowed to have had prior anti-PD-1, anti-PD-L1 or anti-CTLA-4 therapy, and 40% to 45% of the dose-escalation patients had been treated with checkpoint inhibitors. Partial responses occurred in three dose-escalation patients: two with cutaneous melanoma and one with hepatocellular carcinoma. Of the roughly 52 dose-escalation patients, hepatocellular carcinoma was present in 19, melanoma in roughly 15, renal cell carcinoma in 9 and head and neck cancer in 9. The dose-escalation cohort was almost 85% male with a mean age of about 54 years, ranging from about 23 to 85. The point of sequencing TCRbeta in the periphery was to test whether ivuxolimab changed TCR sequence diversity and drove clonal T-cell expansion. Intravenous ivuxolimab was administered to patients every 2 weeks at six dose levels: 0.01, 0.1, 0.3, 1.5, 3 and 10 mg/kg.

What the work shows at the level of the full study, not this receptor alone: Partial responders in the 0.1-3.0 mg/kg groups had among the lowest normalized peripheral clonal expansion, especially among CD8+ T cells. At doses from 0.1 to 3.0 mg/kg, clonal expansion was seen in both CD4+ and CD8+ blood T cells between baseline and week 6. On average, CD8+ T cells showed more expanded clones than CD4+ T cells after ivuxolimab. Low levels of normalized T-cell clonal expansion were also seen in some patients who did not respond. The antigen specificity of the peripheral T cells that underwent clonal expansion was not determined.

With respect to this clone: Its antigen specificity is not known. No much larger clone exists at a distance of one base, and base qualities are not known.

Patients with a history of autoimmune disease or receiving systemic immunosuppression were excluded from the trial. Peripheral blood for TCR sequencing was collected from all dose cohorts at baseline, on cycle 4 day 1, and on cycle 7 day 1. Samples were obtained from an open-label, multicenter, first-in-human phase I dose-escalation trial of ivuxolimab. Adults with locally advanced or metastatic melanoma, renal cell, hepatocellular, or head and neck squamous cell carcinoma were enrolled in the trial. Before TCR sequencing, CD4+ T cells and CD8+ T cells were sorted from peripheral blood as separate populations. Genomic DNA was extracted from sorted cells for sequencing of the TCRbeta CDR3 region. The immunoSEQ Assay was used to sequence the TCRbeta CDR3 regions. TCRdb holds this immuneACCESS table with in-frame rearrangements only. Some clones are missing; in checked studies, unresolved V genes explain under half, and the rest has no known cause. A total of approximately 50,000 clones appear in this sample, roughly 86% of them only once. The ten largest clonotypes hold roughly 13% of the sample.

Ends trimmed: V by 4 bases, J by 4 bases; bases unmatched to a gene: 7. CDR1 and CDR2 were assigned from the germline V gene as MDHEN and SYDVKM. The CDR3 holds 16 amino acids from the cysteine to the phenylalanine. Just CDR3 DNA is preserved here, 48 bases in frame from base 1. The TCR originated in an adult with an advanced solid tumor such as melanoma, head and neck, liver or kidney cancer. The chain uses TRBV28 and TRBJ2-1; 10 central bases correspond to TRBD2. The material sequenced was CD4+ or CD8+ T cells sorted from blood, taken in a trial of the OX40 agonist ivuxolimab. The DNA sequence is as follows: TGTGCCAGCAGTTCGCAACTAGCGGGGCAATACAATGAGCAGTTCTTC. Its protein is CASSSQLAGQYNEQFF.